The text below deals with one T cell receptor (beta chain). Antigen: not known. The data derive from a study of cytomegalovirus exposure and HLA in healthy donors. General study points: The authors later linked a missense DCLRE1C variant to TCR beta V- and J-gene trimming. Later, an analysis showed that TCR beta chains associated with HLA were more clonally expanded than others that were equally common.

The CDR3 runs 14 residues. Per the germline V gene, CDR1 is MNHEY and CDR2 is SVGAGI. Trimming removed 3 bases from V and 5 bases from J, with 13 bases in between. Use of 60 Vbeta and 13 Jbeta primers characterized the PCR. Some clones are missing from TCRdb's copy, which holds only in-frame ones; the method was immunoSEQ multiplex PCR. The data show approximately 120,000 clones, with around three quarters seen just once and just over 2% held by the top ten. Specimen: PBMCs. This TCR was sampled from a human donor in good health. The chain employs TRBV6-5 and TRBJ1-2; D not resolved. CDR3 nucleotides: TGTGCCAGCAGTTATTTGGGCAGGACTTATGGCTACACCTTC. Translating it yields CASSYLGRTYGYTF.